This TCR beta chain is from a study of blood T cells in healthy people across ages. Across the whole study: About one barcoded beta molecule was captured per two T cells (by template switching). Overall study findings and caveats: Changes seen in expanded clonotypes were possibly confounded by donor CMV status left unknown.

Drawn from each donor were 9 to 10 milliliters of peripheral blood. Remarks on this clonotype: Its antigen is unknown.

Then a second PCR, running about 6 to 12 cycles, was carried out with a sample-barcoded 5' primer and a J-beta primer mix. TCRdb reprocessed the 5' RACE reads with MiXCR, giving one entry per CDR3 protein. This table holds roughly 1,500,000 distinct CDR3 sequences, approximately 38% found once. Sequenced sample: blood. This clonotype was obtained from a woman younger than 35 in good health.

As DNA, the CDR3 is TGCAGTGCTAGAGATAGGCTAGCGGGAGGAGCGGATACGCAGTATTTT. It translates to CSARDRLAGGADTQYF. The V gene is TRBV20-1, the J gene TRBJ2-3, with 11 positions matching TRBD2. Germline V gene data show CDR1 as DFQATT and CDR2 as SNEGSKA (reference sequence). J was trimmed by 6 bases and V by 0 bases; bases with no gene match: 8. This CDR3 has 16 amino acids.